These T cell receptor beta chains were read from a single sample in a study of blood T cell repertoires in COVID-19. Libraries were prepared by immunoSEQ multiplex PCR; TCRdb keeps only in-frame clonotypes and omits some of them. Found here are roughly 70,000 clones, over 75% of them singletons; the top ten hold roughly 3.9%. Source material: peripheral blood. These receptors originate from a man aged 65 to 85 with acute or convalescent COVID-19. Each CDR3 is given with its conserved first and last residue.

TRBJ2-7	TRBV5-6	CASSLVGLGSAYEQYF
TRBJ1-1	TRBV7-2	CASSPGQANTEAFF
TRBJ2-1	TRBV19	CASSILGGNEQFF
TRBJ2-3	TRBV10-3	CAISKGVLRTDTQYF
TRBJ1-2	TRBV27	CASSLSPRQGTYGYTF
TRBJ2-7	TRBV6-2/TRBV6-3	CASSFLGSGSNEQYF
TRBJ1-3	TRBV3-1/TRBV3-2	CASSQVTGSGNTIYF
TRBJ1-4	TRBV19	CASSGDRGNEKLFF
TRBJ2-1	TRBV7-3	CASSLGRAGAEQFF
TRBJ2-7	TRBV6-2/TRBV6-3	CASSYGQGNYEQYF
TRBJ1-4	TRBV11-2	CASSLDVRGWSNEKLFF
TRBJ2-5	TRBV30	CAWSGGPQETQYF
TRBJ1-6	TRBV27	CASSLTLGGVPYNSPLHF
TRBJ1-2	TRBV19	CASRKRTVENYGYTF
TRBJ1-5	TRBV6-2/TRBV6-3	CASSRTLRSNQPQHF
TRBJ2-2	TRBV5-1	CASSLAPGGTGELFF
TRBJ2-4	TRBV11-1	CASSLSNRKNIQYF
TRBJ2-5	TRBV19	CASSTRLPGTSVEETQYF
TRBJ1-2	TRBV19	CASRGERQAYGYTF
TRBJ1-1	TRBV19	CASSSTQYRGLETEAFF
TRBJ2-1	TRBV25-1	CASSEFGGNEQFF
TRBJ1-3	TRBV6-1	CASRLGDFSGNTIYF
TRBJ1-1	TRBV27	CASSFWGMNTEAFF
TRBJ1-1	TRBV27	CASSLSVTGGTEAFF
TRBJ2-1	TRBV6-2/TRBV6-3	CASSSDRGRAYEQFF
TRBJ2-7	TRBV4-3	CASSAGLSYEQYF
TRBJ1-1	TRBV16	CASSRQTGAYTEAFF
TRBJ2-4	TRBV4-1	CASSQGLEDIQYF
TRBJ1-1	TRBV2	CASRNGVGATEAFF
TRBJ2-6	TRBV28	CASQSVNPSGANVLTF
TRBJ2-4	TRBV7-9	CASSLSATDIQYF
TRBJ2-3	TRBV7-2	CASSLEAGSTDTQYF
TRBJ2-7	TRBV7-2	CASSFNPGFLPYEQYF
TRBJ1-5	TRBV19	CASSIGNSFPGNQPQHF
TRBJ2-7	TRBV19	CASSAGTNSYEQYF
TRBJ2-3	TRBV5-6	CASSFGYRADTQYF
TRBJ1-4	TRBV21-1	CASSKRQGAPRGELFF
TRBJ2-1	TRBV9	CASSVKGGSYNEQFF
TRBJ2-1	TRBV2	CASRDPGLGPNEQFF
TRBJ1-2	TRBV4-1	CASSLGTGRSGYTF
TRBJ1-6	TRBV4-2	CASSQASWEVDSPLHF
TRBJ1-1	TRBV7-9	CASSPLTAMNTEAFF